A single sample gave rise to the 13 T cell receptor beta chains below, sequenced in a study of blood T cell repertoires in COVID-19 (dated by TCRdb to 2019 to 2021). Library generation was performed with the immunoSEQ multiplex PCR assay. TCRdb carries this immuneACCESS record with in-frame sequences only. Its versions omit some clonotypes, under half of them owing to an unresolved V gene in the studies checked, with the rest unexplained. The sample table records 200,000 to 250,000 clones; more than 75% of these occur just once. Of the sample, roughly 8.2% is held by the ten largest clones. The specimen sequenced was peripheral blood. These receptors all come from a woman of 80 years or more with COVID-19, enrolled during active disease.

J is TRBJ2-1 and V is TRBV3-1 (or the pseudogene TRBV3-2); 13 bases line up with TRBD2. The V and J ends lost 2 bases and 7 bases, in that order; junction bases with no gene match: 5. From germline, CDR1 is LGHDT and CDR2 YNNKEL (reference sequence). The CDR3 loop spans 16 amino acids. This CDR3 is CASSQNRLAGGNEQFF. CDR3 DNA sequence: TGTGCCAGCAGCCAAAACAGACTAGCGGGAGGTAATGAGCAGTTCTTC.

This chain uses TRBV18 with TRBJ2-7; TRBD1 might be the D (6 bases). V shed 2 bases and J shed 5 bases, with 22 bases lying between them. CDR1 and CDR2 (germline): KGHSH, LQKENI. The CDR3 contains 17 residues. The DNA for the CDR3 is TGTGCCAGCTCACCAAGCAGGGGATTGGCGGGTCGCAACGAGCAGTACTTC. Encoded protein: CASSPSRGLAGRNEQYF.

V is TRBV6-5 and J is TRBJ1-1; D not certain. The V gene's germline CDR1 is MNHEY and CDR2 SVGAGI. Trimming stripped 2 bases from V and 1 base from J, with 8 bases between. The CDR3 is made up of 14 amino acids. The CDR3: CASSYGQSNTEAFF. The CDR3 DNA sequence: TGTGCCAGCAGTTACGGGCAGTCGAACACTGAAGCTTTCTTT.

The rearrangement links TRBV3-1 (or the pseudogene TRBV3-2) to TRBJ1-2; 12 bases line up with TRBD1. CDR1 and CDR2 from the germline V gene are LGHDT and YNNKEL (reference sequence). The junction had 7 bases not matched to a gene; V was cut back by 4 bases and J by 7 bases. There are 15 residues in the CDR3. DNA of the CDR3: TGTGCCAGCAGCCTCTGGGACAGGGGGCTGAGTGGCTACACCTTC. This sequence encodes CASSLWDRGLSGYTF.

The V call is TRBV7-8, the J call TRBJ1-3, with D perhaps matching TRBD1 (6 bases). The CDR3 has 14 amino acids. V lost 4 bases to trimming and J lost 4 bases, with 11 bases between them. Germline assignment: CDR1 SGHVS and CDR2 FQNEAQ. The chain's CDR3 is CASSSAGAGNTIYF. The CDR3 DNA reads TGTGCCAGCAGCTCCGCAGGGGCGGGAAACACCATATATTTT.

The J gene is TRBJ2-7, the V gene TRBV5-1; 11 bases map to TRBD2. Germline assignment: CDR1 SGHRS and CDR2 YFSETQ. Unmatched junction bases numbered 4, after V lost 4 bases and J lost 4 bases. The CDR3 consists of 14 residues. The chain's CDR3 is CASSAGTSGYEQYF. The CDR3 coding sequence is TGCGCCAGCAGCGCCGGGACTAGCGGTTACGAGCAGTACTTC.

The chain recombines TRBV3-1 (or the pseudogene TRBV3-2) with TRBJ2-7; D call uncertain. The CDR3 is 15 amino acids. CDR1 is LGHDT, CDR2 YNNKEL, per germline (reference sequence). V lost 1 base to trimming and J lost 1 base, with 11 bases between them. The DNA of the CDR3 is TGTGCCAGCAGCCAAGCGTTTACTGTGTCCTACGAGCAGTACTTC. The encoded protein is CASSQAFTVSYEQYF.

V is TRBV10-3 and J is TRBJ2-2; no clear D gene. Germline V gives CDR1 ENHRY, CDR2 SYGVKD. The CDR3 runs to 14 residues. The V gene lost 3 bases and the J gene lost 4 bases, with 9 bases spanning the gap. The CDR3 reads CAISEFPGTGELFF. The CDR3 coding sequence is TGTGCCATCAGTGAATTTCCGGGCACCGGGGAGCTGTTTTTT.

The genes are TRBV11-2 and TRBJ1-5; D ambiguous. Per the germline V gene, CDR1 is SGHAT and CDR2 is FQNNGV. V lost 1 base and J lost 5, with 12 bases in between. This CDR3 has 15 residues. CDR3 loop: CASSLGERGHQPQHF. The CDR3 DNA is TGTGCCAGCAGCTTAGGGGAGCGAGGCCATCAGCCCCAGCATTTT.

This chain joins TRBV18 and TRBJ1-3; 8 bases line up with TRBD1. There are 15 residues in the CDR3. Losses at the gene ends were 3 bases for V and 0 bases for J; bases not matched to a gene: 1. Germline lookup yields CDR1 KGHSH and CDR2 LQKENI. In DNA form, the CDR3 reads TGTGCCAGCTCACCCGGGACAGGCTCTGGAAACACCATATATTTT. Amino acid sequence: CASSPGTGSGNTIYF. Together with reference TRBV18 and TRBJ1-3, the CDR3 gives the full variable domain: NAGVMQNPRHLVRRRGQEARLRCSPMKGHSHVYWYRQLPEEGLKFMVYLQKENIIDESGMPKERFSAEFPKEGPSILRIQQVVRGDSAAYFCASSPGTGSGNTIYFGEGSWLTVV.

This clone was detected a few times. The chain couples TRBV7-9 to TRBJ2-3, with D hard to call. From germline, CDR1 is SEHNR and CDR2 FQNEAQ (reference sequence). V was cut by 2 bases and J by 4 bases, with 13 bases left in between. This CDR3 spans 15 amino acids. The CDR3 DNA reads TGTGCCAGCAGCTTAAGAGCTCGTGTCCCAGATACGCAGTATTTT. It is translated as CASSLRARVPDTQYF. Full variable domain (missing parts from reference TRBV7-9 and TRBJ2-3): DTGVSQNPRHKITKRGQNVTFRCDPISEHNRLYWYRQTLGQGPEFLTYFQNEAQLEKSRLLSDRFSAERPKGSFSTLEIQRTEQGDSAMYLCASSLRARVPDTQYFGPGTRLTVL.

CDR3 sequence: CASSKASTGGYYGYTF. The CDR3 DNA reads TGTGCCAGCAGCAAAGCGTCGACAGGGGGCTACTATGGCTACACCTTC. The chain carries TRBV21-1 and TRBJ1-2; the DNA was not used to check the table's D call, TRBD1. TRBV21-1 is annotated as a pseudogene. This CDR3 comprises 16 residues.

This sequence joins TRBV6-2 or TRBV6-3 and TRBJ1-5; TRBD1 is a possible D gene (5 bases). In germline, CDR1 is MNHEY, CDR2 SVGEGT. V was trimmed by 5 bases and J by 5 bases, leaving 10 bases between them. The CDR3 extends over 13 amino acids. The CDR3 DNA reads TGTGCCAGCAGTGCAGACAGCTATCAGCCCCAGCATTTT. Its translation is CASSADSYQPQHF.